This T cell receptor (beta chain) came from a study of identical twins. Study-wide results and limits: Zero-insertion findings could be partly confounded by invariant cells (MAIT and iNKT cells). For cord blood, abundant beta clonotypes had fewer insertions, unlike memory repertoires, which showed none.

Via MiXCR, TCRdb re-called the 5' RACE reads, giving one row per CDR3 protein. The repertoire consists of hundreds of thousands of distinct CDR3 sequences, with roughly 8% occurring once and the leading ten covering approximately 0.96%. Concerning this clonotype: What it recognizes is unknown.

The germline CDR1 and CDR2 sequences are SEHNR and FQNEAQ (reference sequence). The V segment lost 5 bases and the J segment 8 bases; nucleotides outside the gene matches: 12. The CDR3 is 15 amino acids. These data also featured in a second study, about yellow fever vaccine responses in identical twins.

This TCR was recovered from a young woman in good health. The sequenced sample was PBMCs. The V and J genes are TRBV7-9 and TRBJ2-1, with TRBD1 identical over 7 bases. CDR3 DNA: TGTGCCAGCAGCCAAACTTTCAGGGGGTTGGATGAGCAGTTCTTC. It specifies CASSQTFRGLDEQFF.